This T cell receptor beta chain was obtained from a study of spatial heterogeneity in lung cancer. Time point noted: sample taken at primary tumor resection. TCRdb re-derived calls from the 5' RACE reads in MiXCR, one entry per CDR3 protein. The sample comprises about 1,200 distinct CDR3 sequences, 38% of which are singletons, and over 15% rests with the top ten. This sample comprised normal lung tissue next to the tumor, obtained at surgery. This TCR came from a male donor with early-stage non-small cell lung cancer.

The CDR3 sequence: CASSSDSGEQFF. CDR3 nucleotides: TGTGCCAGCAGTTCTGATAGCGGGGAGCAGTTCTTC. The chain couples TRBV6-2 or TRBV6-3 to TRBJ2-1, with TRBD2 identical over 7 bases. Germline CDR1 and CDR2: MNHEY and SVGEGT. The CDR3 covers 12 residues. Germline trimming cut 4 bases from V and 10 bases from J; bases unmatched to any gene: 4.